This T cell receptor beta chain emerged from a study of a mutant IDH1 vaccine in newly diagnosed glioma. For the study at large: Beginning 4-6 weeks after radiotherapy alone, or with temozolomide cycles, vaccination took place.

Assay: immunoSEQ multiplex PCR; the TCRdb copy retains only in-frame clones and omits some. The data contain around 26,000 clones, less than 85% of them seen just once; the ten biggest clones take up roughly a third. Remarks on this clone: Its antigen is currently unknown.

The time point was: week 35, safety follow-up. A 20-mer mutant IDH1 peptide at 300 ug was injected subcutaneously with topical imiquimod. The sample consisted of PBMCs, taken from a glioma patient whose treatment included an IDH1 peptide vaccine. The clonotype comes from a man aged 25 to 40 with glioma.

The CDR3 loop reads CASSVEGQGALRQPQHF. The CDR3 DNA is TGTGCCAGCAGTGTAGAGGGACAGGGGGCTCTACGTCAGCCCCAGCATTTT. V is TRBV2 and J is TRBJ1-5; 12 bases match TRBD1. Germline V lookup: CDR1 SNHLY, CDR2 FYNNEI. Unmatched junction bases numbered 10, after V lost 4 bases and J lost 6 bases. The length of the CDR3 is 17 residues.